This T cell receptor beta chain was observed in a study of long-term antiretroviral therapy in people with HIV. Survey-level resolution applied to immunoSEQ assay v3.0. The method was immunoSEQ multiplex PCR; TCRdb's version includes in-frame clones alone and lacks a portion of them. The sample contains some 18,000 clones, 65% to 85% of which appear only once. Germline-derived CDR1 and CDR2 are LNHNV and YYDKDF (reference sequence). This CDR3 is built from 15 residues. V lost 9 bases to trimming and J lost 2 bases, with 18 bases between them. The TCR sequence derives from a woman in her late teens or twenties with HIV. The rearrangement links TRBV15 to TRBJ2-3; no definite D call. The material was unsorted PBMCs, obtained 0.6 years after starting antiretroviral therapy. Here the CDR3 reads CATTSSDGFTDTQYF. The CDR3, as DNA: TGTGCCACAACATCGAGCGACGGTTTCACAGATACGCAGTATTTT.